At least ten counts were recorded for the clone carrying this T cell receptor beta chain. No antigen is known for it. This entry belongs to a study of metastatic and nonmetastatic thyroid tumors. In the study overall: Repertoires from blood and tumor or nodule tissue of malignant and benign thyroid patients were compared. The study, taken as a whole, reports: Significantly higher TCR beta diversity was reportedly seen in malignant thyroid tumors than benign nodules, in blood and tumor.

Study processing details: CDR3 differences across clinicopathological groups were used to build a distant-metastasis classifier for papillary thyroid cancer. TCRdb ran MiXCR on the PCR reads. TCRdb assigned the V and J calls; the authors' analysis was not used. The sample consists of about 23,000 clones, 20% of them appearing once. Patients were all untreated before their thyroid surgery. Looked up from germline, CDR1 is MDHEN and CDR2 is SYDVKM. The CDR3 totals 13 residues. The V gene lost 2 bases and the J gene lost 7 bases, with 9 bases spanning the gap. This receptor was taken from a female donor with papillary thyroid cancer or a benign thyroid nodule (not recorded which). Some clones in this sample may be carry-over from other donors' samples. The chain has TRBV28 and TRBJ2-1, with D unclear. Sequencing was done on a sample of blood. CDR3 sequence (DNA): TGTGCCAGCAGTTTACCATCAGTTAATGAGCAGTTCTTC. This gives the protein CASSLPSVNEQFF.